Listed here are 17 T cell receptor beta chains from one sample, sequenced in a study of shared clonotypes between healthy human individuals. This table comes from immunoSEQ multiplex PCR, and its TCRdb copy is limited to in-frame clones, with some not included. The sample carries roughly 1,500,000 clones, around 98% recorded once. Sequences were obtained from naive CD4+ T cells sorted from blood. Subset indicated: CD45RA+ positively selected. The receptors shown here come from a man aged 25 to 40 in good health.

The genes are TRBV28 and TRBJ2-3, with D tentatively TRBD1 or TRBD2 (6 bases each). Trimming left V 3 bases short and J 1 base short, with 20 bases between. The CDR3 totals 18 residues. The germline CDR1 and CDR2 sequences are MDHEN and SYDVKM. CDR3 loop: CASSFRGWGRGRTDTQYF. The DNA for the CDR3 is TGTGCCAGCAGTTTTAGAGGCTGGGGGCGGGGACGCACAGATACGCAGTATTTT. The complete variable domain, with remaining parts taken from reference TRBV28 and TRBJ2-3, reads DVKVTQSSRYLVKRTGEKVFLECVQDMDHENMFWYRQDPGLGLRLIYFSYDVKMKEKGDIPEGYSVSREKKERFSLILESASTNQTSMYLCASSFRGWGRGRTDTQYFGPGTRLTVL.

The rearrangement joins TRBV9 to TRBJ2-7, with 9 nucleotides matching TRBD1. CDR3 size: 16 residues. V dropped 4 bases and J dropped 1; count of bases not matched to a gene: 9. Germline V CDR1 and CDR2: SGDLS, YYNGEE. Here the CDR3 DNA reads TGTGCCAGCAGCAAAGGAGGGACAGGGTTTTCCTACGAGCAGTACTTC. It specifies CASSKGGTGFSYEQYF.

The chain links TRBV6-5 to TRBJ2-4, with no clear D. The CDR3 is 13 residues long. Germline V gene lookup returns CDR1 MNHEY and CDR2 SVGAGI. Trimming cost V 5 bases and J 3 bases, with 8 bases left between them. CDR3 sequence (DNA): TGTGCCAGCAGTCCAGAAGTCAAAAACATTCAGTACTTC. Translating gives CASSPEVKNIQYF.

The chain combines TRBV7-6 with TRBJ2-7, with 7 bases matching TRBD2. The CDR3 is made up of 15 amino acids. With V trimmed by 3 bases and J by 0 bases, 5 bases remained unmatched. Germline V gives CDR1 SGHVS, CDR2 FNYEAQ. CDR3 in amino acids: CASSLASGSSYEQYF. The CDR3 region has the DNA TGTGCCAGCAGCTTGGCTAGCGGTAGCTCCTACGAGCAGTACTTC. The complete variable domain, with remaining parts taken from reference TRBV7-6 and TRBJ2-7, reads GAGVSQSPRYKVTKRGQDVALRCDPISGHVSLYWYRQALGQGPEFLTYFNYEAQQDKSGLPNDRFSAERPEGSISTLTIQRTEQRDSAMYRCASSLASGSSYEQYFGPGTRLTVT.

The chain has TRBV19 and TRBJ2-3, with TRBD2 matching over 10 bases. The V gene end was trimmed by 5 bases and the J gene end by 1 base; junction bases not matched to a gene: 9. The germline CDR1 and CDR2 sequences are LNHDA and SQIVND (reference sequence). CDR3 length: 17 residues. CDR3 in DNA: TGTGCCAGTAGTGACGGGATTGGACTAGCGGGCACAGATACGCAGTATTTT. It encodes CASSDGIGLAGTDTQYF.

V gene TRBV28 combines with J gene TRBJ2-2; D not certain. V was shortened by 2 bases and J by 3 bases, with 10 bases between the two germline ends. Germline V gene lookup returns CDR1 MDHEN and CDR2 SYDVKM. This CDR3 is 15 amino acids long. The CDR3 is CASSLALLYTGELFF. For the CDR3, the DNA is TGTGCCAGCAGTTTAGCACTGCTTTACACCGGGGAGCTGTTTTTT. The full variable domain, rest sourced from reference TRBV28 and TRBJ2-2, is DVKVTQSSRYLVKRTGEKVFLECVQDMDHENMFWYRQDPGLGLRLIYFSYDVKMKEKGDIPEGYSVSREKKERFSLILESASTNQTSMYLCASSLALLYTGELFFGEGSRLTVL.

The chain carries TRBV5-1 and TRBJ2-1; a weak D match, TRBD2 (5 bases). Germline assignment: CDR1 SGHRS and CDR2 YFSETQ. The CDR3 sequence is 15 residues long. With 0 bases removed from V and 3 bases from J, the gap between germline ends came to 10 bases. CDR3 sequence (DNA): TGCGCCAGCAGCTTGGAAGGACTCAGCTACAATGAGCAGTTCTTC. Protein product: CASSLEGLSYNEQFF.

The gene calls are TRBV18 and TRBJ2-3; tentatively, D is TRBD1 (6 bases). The V gene lost 3 bases and the J gene lost 0 bases, with 19 bases spanning the gap. CDR3 length: 18 residues. Germline V CDR1 and CDR2: KGHSH, LQKENI. CDR3 sequence: CASSPSRGTRHSTDTQYF. The CDR3 DNA reads as TGTGCCAGCTCACCCAGCAGGGGAACCCGGCATAGCACAGATACGCAGTATTTT.

The rearrangement links TRBV19 to TRBJ2-1; no reliable D call. The length of the CDR3 is 12 residues. Germline loops: CDR1 LNHDA, CDR2 SQIVND (reference sequence). V was pared by 5 bases and J by 5 bases, with 7 bases between. The CDR3 nucleotides are TGTGCCAGTAGTTGGCTCAACAATGAGCAGTTCTTC. Amino acid sequence: CASSWLNNEQFF. Combining the CDR3 with reference TRBV19 and TRBJ2-1 gives the whole variable domain DGGITQSPKYLFRKEGQNVTLSCEQNLNHDAMYWYRQDPGQGLRLIYYSQIVNDFQKGDIAEGYSVSREKKESFPLTVTSAQKNPTAFYLCASSWLNNEQFFGPGTRLTVL.

The rearrangement links TRBV2 to TRBJ1-4, with D unclear. The CDR3 contains 14 residues. V lost 2 bases to trimming and J lost 4 bases, with 8 bases between them. The germline gives CDR1 SNHLY, CDR2 FYNNEI. CDR3 in amino acids: CASSELRYNEKLFF. The DNA of the CDR3 is TGTGCCAGCAGTGAATTGCGGTATAATGAAAAACTGTTTTTT. The full variable domain, its missing parts supplied by reference TRBV2 and TRBJ1-4, is EPEVTQTPSHQVTQMGQEVILRCVPISNHLYFYWYRQILGQKVEFLVSFYNNEISEKSEIFDDQFSVERPDGSNFTLKIRSTKLEDSAMYFCASSELRYNEKLFFGSGTQLSVL.

The rearrangement uses TRBV6-4 and TRBJ2-5; D gene uncertain. V lost 3 bases to trimming and J lost 5 bases, with 10 bases between them. Germline CDR1 and CDR2: MRHNA and SNTAGT. CDR3 length equals 13 residues. CDR3 residues: CASSEQPLETQYF. CDR3 nucleotide sequence: TGTGCCAGCAGTGAGCAGCCGCTCGAGACCCAGTACTTC.

The chain combines TRBV29-1 with TRBJ2-1; tentative D call: TRBD2 (6 bases). The CDR3 covers 11 residues. Looked up from germline, CDR1 is SQVTM and CDR2 is ANQGSEA. Between the trimmed V and J ends, which lost 7 bases and 6 bases, there was a span of 10 bases. Here the CDR3 DNA reads TGCAGCGCGGGCGGGGTCAATGAGCAGTTCTTC. Protein sequence: CSAGGVNEQFF.

CDR3 sequence (DNA): TGTGCCAGCAGCTTGTGGGCACAGGGAGATACGCAGTATTTT. As protein: CASSLWAQGDTQYF. This chain joins TRBV5-4 and TRBJ2-3, with D possibly being TRBD1 (6 bases). CDR1 is SGHNT, CDR2 YYREEE, per germline (reference sequence). This CDR3 contains 14 residues. V gave up 1 base and J gave up 5 bases, with 11 bases separating them.

The chain joins TRBV7-2 to TRBJ1-1; TRBD1 matches at 7 bases. The germline gives CDR1 SGHTA, CDR2 FQGNSA. Losses at the gene ends were 3 bases for V and 3 bases for J; bases not matched to a gene: 4. This CDR3 is 14 amino acids long. DNA of the CDR3: TGTGCCAGCAGCTTGGACAGGCGTTACACTGAAGCTTTCTTT. It specifies CASSLDRRYTEAFF.

The sample holds one count of this clone. This chain joins TRBV7-9 and TRBJ2-1; the D gene is possibly TRBD2 (5 bases). Deletions cut 7 bases from V and 7 bases from J, with 29 bases between. Germline loops: CDR1 SEHNR, CDR2 FQNEAQ (reference sequence). The CDR3 is 18 residues long. CDR3 loop: CASIGAALGDFVLNEQFF. CDR3 coding DNA: TGTGCCAGCATCGGTGCCGCCCTCGGGGATTTCGTATTGAATGAGCAGTTCTTC.

This chain connects TRBV4-2 to TRBJ2-1; D remains unclear. V was trimmed by 0 bases and J by 9 bases, leaving 12 bases between them. CDR1 and CDR2 from the germline V gene are LGHNA and YNFKEQ. The CDR3 contains 14 residues. This CDR3 reads CASSQDVGLAEQFF. The CDR3 DNA reads as TGTGCCAGCAGCCAAGATGTAGGGTTGGCTGAGCAGTTCTTC.

The genes are TRBV27 and TRBJ2-2, with TRBD2 matching 11 bases. Losses at the gene ends were 2 bases for V and 4 bases for J; bases not matched to a gene: 9. The CDR3 runs to 18 residues. Germline V gene lookup returns CDR1 MNHEY and CDR2 SMNVEV (reference sequence). CDR3 residues: CASSLASLAGGPTGELFF. For the CDR3, the DNA is TGTGCCAGCAGTTTAGCGAGCCTAGCGGGAGGCCCCACCGGGGAGCTGTTTTTT.